This T cell receptor beta chain was sequenced during a study of blood T cell repertoires in COVID-19. Trimming took 4 bases from V and 7 from J; bases not matched to a gene: 7. Per the germline V gene, CDR1 is KGHDR and CDR2 is SFDVKD. This CDR3 has 15 amino acids. Measured with immunoSEQ multiplex PCR; TCRdb has only the in-frame clones, and not every one. The sample lists hundreds of thousands of clones, nearly 90% occurring once. Material for sequencing was PBMCs or T cells enriched from blood (not recorded which). The gene calls are TRBV24-1 and TRBJ2-1; TRBD1 aligns across 9 bases. The TCR comes from a woman in her late teens or twenties with acute COVID-19. The CDR3 DNA reads as TGTGCCACCAGTGAACCCGGGACAGGGAGTAATGAGCAGTTCTTC. This encodes CATSEPGTGSNEQFF.